This entry lists 20 T cell receptor beta chains sequenced from one sample in a study of OX40 agonist ivuxolimab in advanced cancers. The repertoire was sequenced with immunoSEQ multiplex PCR; TCRdb's copy has only in-frame clones and lacks some. The table lists about 60,000 clones, 88% of them singletons. This material consisted of CD4+ or CD8+ T cells sorted from blood, taken in a trial of the OX40 agonist ivuxolimab. Receptor source: an adult with an advanced solid tumor such as melanoma, head and neck, liver or kidney cancer.

This rearrangement joins TRBV6-1 to TRBJ2-5; TRBD2 agrees at 9 bases. This CDR3 has 17 residues. V was pared by 1 base and J by 5 bases, with 11 bases of the junction left unmatched. The V gene's germline CDR1 is MNHNS and CDR2 SASEGT. The CDR3 reads CASSEGVLAGRSETQYF. The CDR3 DNA reads TGTGCCAGCAGTGAAGGGGTTCTAGCGGGAAGGAGTGAGACCCAGTACTTC.

The CDR3 nucleotides read TGTGCCAGCAGCGGTAGAACAGGGTATGATACGCAGTATTTT. It translates to CASSGRTGYDTQYF. The J gene is TRBJ2-3, the V gene TRBV7-2; D is perhaps TRBD1 (6 bases). The germline V gene encodes CDR1 SGHTA and CDR2 FQGNSA. With 5 bases removed from V and 6 bases from J, the gap between germline ends came to 15 bases. The length of the CDR3 is 14 residues. Full variable domain (rest looked up from reference TRBV7-2 and TRBJ2-3): GAGVSQSPSNKVTEKGKDVELRCDPISGHTALYWYRQSLGQGLEFLIYFQGNSAPDKSGLPSDRFSAERTGGSVSTLTIQRTQQEDSAVYLCASSGRTGYDTQYFGPGTRLTVL.

The chain uses TRBV6-6 and TRBJ2-7; D possibly corresponds to TRBD1 (6 bases). The CDR3 length is 13 residues. Germline loops: CDR1 MNHNY, CDR2 SVGAGI (reference sequence). V was pared by 4 bases and J by 6 bases, with 13 bases between. CDR3 sequence: CASSFTGNPEQYF. CDR3 bases: TGTGCCAGCAGTTTCACAGGGAATCCCGAGCAGTACTTC.

The J gene is TRBJ2-7, the V gene TRBV7-8; D ambiguous. The CDR3 covers 14 residues. Germline V lookup: CDR1 SGHVS, CDR2 FQNEAQ. V lost 2 bases, J lost 3 bases, and 11 bases lay in between. The CDR3, as DNA: TGTGCCAGCAGCTTAATTGAGAGTGGCTACGAGCAGTACTTC. This encodes CASSLIESGYEQYF.

CDR3 protein: CASSLTGLNTDTQYF. The CDR3 nucleotides read TGTGCCAGCAGTCTAACAGGGTTGAACACAGATACGCAGTATTTT. This chain uses TRBV28 with TRBJ2-3; TRBD1 is a possible D gene (6 bases). Germline V gene sequence: CDR1 MDHEN, CDR2 SYDVKM. This CDR3 is 15 amino acids long. Trimming cost V 5 bases and J 2 bases, with 14 bases left between them. Full variable domain (remainder filled in from reference TRBV28 and TRBJ2-3): DVKVTQSSRYLVKRTGEKVFLECVQDMDHENMFWYRQDPGLGLRLIYFSYDVKMKEKGDIPEGYSVSREKKERFSLILESASTNQTSMYLCASSLTGLNTDTQYFGPGTRLTVL.

The V call is TRBV5-1, the J call TRBJ2-7; maybe TRBD1 (8 bases). CDR3 length: 16 residues. The V end lost 4 bases, the J end lost 6 bases, and 23 bases lay between the germline ends. The germline V gene has CDR1 SGHRS and CDR2 YFSETQ. The chain's CDR3 is CASSAGAGTGAAEQYF. The CDR3 nucleotides are TGCGCCAGCAGCGCGGGAGCCGGGACAGGTGCGGCCGAGCAGTACTTC.

Here the CDR3 DNA reads TGTGCCAGCAGCTTAGTGTTAGGCTCCGGACACCTTAGCAATCAGCCCCAGCATTTT. Protein: CASSLVLGSGHLSNQPQHF. The chain joins TRBV7-2 to TRBJ1-5, with D perhaps matching TRBD1 (5 bases). The germline CDR1 and CDR2 sequences are SGHTA and FQGNSA. V dropped 1 base and J dropped 0 bases, with 19 bases sitting between them. This CDR3 is 19 amino acids long.

This chain connects TRBV4-1 to TRBJ2-4, with 8 bases lining up with TRBD2. The V segment lost 3 bases and the J segment 7 bases; nucleotides outside the gene matches: 8. Germline V gene lookup returns CDR1 MGHRA and CDR2 YSYEKL. The CDR3 contains 15 residues. CDR3 coding DNA: TGCGCCAGCAGCCAGTGGGGGACTAGGGGGAACATTCAGTACTTC. It is translated as CASSQWGTRGNIQYF.

J is TRBJ1-5 and V is TRBV28; D possibly corresponds to TRBD1 (5 bases). Trimming shortened V by 7 bases and J by 4 bases, and 20 bases separated the two germline ends. This CDR3 region has 16 residues. The germline CDR1 and CDR2 sequences are MDHEN and SYDVKM. CDR3 nucleotide sequence: TGTGCCAGCACTTTCCCAGAGCTCGGGGGTAATCAGCCCCAGCATTTT. Amino acid sequence: CASTFPELGGNQPQHF.

The gene calls are TRBV19 and TRBJ2-7; unclear D gene. CDR1 and CDR2 (germline): LNHDA, SQIVND (reference sequence). The CDR3 consists of 12 residues. V shed 5 bases and J shed 0 bases, with 5 bases lying between them. DNA for the CDR3: TGTGCCAGTAGTGCGAGCTCCTACGAGCAGTACTTC. Translating gives CASSASSYEQYF.

This clone appeared a single time. The chain joins TRBV28 to TRBJ2-7, with D uncertain. Germline V gene lookup returns CDR1 MDHEN and CDR2 SYDVKM. With 5 bases removed from V and 4 bases from J, the gap between germline ends came to 15 bases. The CDR3 extends over 14 amino acids. The CDR3 sequence is CASSHPTRIYEQYF. The CDR3 region has the DNA TGTGCCAGCAGTCACCCTACCCGCATATACGAGCAGTACTTC.

The rearrangement links TRBV18 to TRBJ1-1; a possible D gene is TRBD1 (5 bases). Trimming took 1 base from V and 3 from J, leaving 15 bases between them. Per the germline V gene, CDR1 is KGHSH and CDR2 is LQKENI. This CDR3 has 16 residues. CDR3 bases: TGTGCCAGCTCACCACGGACCTGGGGGAGGGACACTGAAGCTTTCTTT. This sequence encodes CASSPRTWGRDTEAFF.

The gene calls are TRBV6-1 and TRBJ2-1; 13 positions agree with TRBD2. CDR1 and CDR2 (germline): MNHNS, SASEGT. With 5 bases clipped from V and 5 bases from J, the junction kept 3 bases outside the gene matches. The CDR3 contains 15 residues. The CDR3 here is CASSPGLAGDNEQFF. CDR3 DNA: TGTGCCAGCAGTCCTGGACTAGCGGGGGACAATGAGCAGTTCTTC.

This clone was seen just once. This sequence joins TRBV7-3 and TRBJ1-2; TRBD1 might be the D (6 bases). This CDR3 is 13 amino acids long. Germline V CDR1 and CDR2: SGHTA, FQGTGA. V was trimmed by 0 bases and J by 6 bases, leaving 8 bases between them. The CDR3 nucleotides read TGTGCCAGCAGCTTAACCCCAGGGGATGGCTACACCTTC. This encodes CASSLTPGDGYTF.

This clone was observed a few times. V and J are TRBV27 and TRBJ1-1; 8 bases line up with TRBD1. In germline, CDR1 is MNHEY, CDR2 SMNVEV (reference sequence). This CDR3 has 14 residues. V lost 4 bases to trimming and J lost 4 bases; unmatched junction nucleotides: 5. DNA for the CDR3: TGTGCCAGCAGTTCTCGGACAGGGAGCACTGAAGCTTTCTTT. Amino acids: CASSSRTGSTEAFF.

The chain couples TRBV10-1 to TRBJ2-2; D remains unclear. V was cut by 7 bases and J by 6 bases, with 9 bases left in between. The CDR3 runs 12 residues. The V gene's germline CDR1 is WNHNN and CDR2 SYGVQD (reference sequence). CDR3 amino acids: CASKAVAGELFF. The CDR3 bases are TGCGCCAGCAAGGCAGTCGCCGGGGAGCTGTTTTTT.

This clone was seen once. The chain is built from TRBV9 and TRBJ2-7; the match to TRBD2 covers 8 bases. V was clipped by 4 bases and J by 5 bases; unmatched bases: 11. The germline CDR1 and CDR2 sequences are SGDLS and YYNGEE. There are 15 residues in the CDR3. Here the CDR3 reads CASSRSGGLDNEQYF. The CDR3 DNA reads as TGTGCCAGCAGCCGCTCTGGGGGACTAGATAACGAGCAGTACTTC.

V gene TRBV2 combines with J gene TRBJ2-1; D could derive from TRBD1 or TRBD2 (6 bases each). This CDR3 contains 15 residues. Trimming left V 5 bases short and J 3 bases short, with 14 bases between. Germline V CDR1 and CDR2: SNHLY, FYNNEI. CDR3 coding DNA: TGTGCCAGCAGTCCAGGGGAGGAGCGCTACAATGAGCAGTTCTTC. It encodes CASSPGEERYNEQFF.

This clone was seen a few times. V is TRBV18 and J is TRBJ1-5; weak D call: TRBD1 (6 bases). CDR3 length: 17 residues. Germline CDR1 KGHSH, CDR2 LQKENI. Trimming left V 5 bases short and J 9 bases short, with 26 bases between. CDR3 in amino acids: CASSSPTGSRNLPPQHF. Here the CDR3 DNA reads TGTGCCAGCTCATCTCCTACAGGGTCCAGAAATCTCCCGCCCCAGCATTTT. The full variable domain, completed using reference TRBV18 and TRBJ1-5, is NAGVMQNPRHLVRRRGQEARLRCSPMKGHSHVYWYRQLPEEGLKFMVYLQKENIIDESGMPKERFSAEFPKEGPSILRIQQVVRGDSAAYFCASSSPTGSRNLPPQHFGDGTRLSIL.

About this clone: The junction departs from the called germline gene at one end, perhaps through a read error. This chain connects TRBV7-7 to TRBJ2-1; D unclear. Per germline, CDR1 SSHAT and CDR2 FNYEAQ (reference sequence). CDR3 size: 14 residues. In nucleotides, the CDR3 is TGTGCTAGCAGCTTAGCTACTTTTGACGGTGAGCAGTTCTTC. This codes for CASSLATFDGEQFF.